This T cell receptor beta chain was identified during a study of blood T cell repertoires in COVID-19. Study information: The analysed material was cDNA or gDNA that came from T cells, B-cell-depleted T cells, or PBMCs.

V shed 8 bases and J 5 bases; nucleotides not matched to a gene: 14. This CDR3 is 15 amino acids long. Germline V gene lookup returns CDR1 LNHDA and CDR2 SQIVND (reference sequence). The protocol was immunoSEQ multiplex PCR, while the TCRdb copy is restricted to in-frame clones and leaves out a portion. The data contain some 340,000 clones, around 85% of them singletons. The rearrangement uses TRBV19 and TRBJ1-2, with 7 bases identical to TRBD1. Sequencing input: peripheral blood. This receptor was identified in a woman between 18 and 29 years old with acute or convalescent COVID-19. CDR3 region: CASLQWKGAWYGYTF. The DNA for the CDR3 is TGTGCCAGTCTGCAGTGGAAGGGGGCTTGGTATGGCTACACCTTC.